This T cell receptor beta chain was observed in a study of T cell repertoires in cytomegalovirus infection. At the level of the study: In public TCR beta signatures, there were indications of both CMV infection and matching HLA type.

Study-wide results and caveats: Identification of carriers of CMV plus the relevant HLA was performed using cumulative public TCR beta family frequency. HLA-C-restricted, CMV-specific TCR beta clonotypes were dominant ex vivo.

This clonotype has more than one count but fewer than ten. What it binds is unknown. CDR1 and CDR2 from the germline V gene are GTSNPN and SVGIG (reference sequence). Trimming removed 3 bases from V and 0 bases from J, with 9 bases in between. This CDR3 is 14 amino acids long. MiXCR was run by TCRdb on the reads, yielding one entry per CDR3 protein. The sample lists around 490,000 distinct CDR3 sequences, about 25% occurring once. This TCR derives from a human donor in good health (CMV status not recorded). Some clones in this sample may be carry-over from other donors' samples. The chain links TRBV30 to TRBJ1-3, with D unresolved. Sequenced input: PBMCs. Here the CDR3 reads CAWRRRSSGNTIYF. The CDR3 DNA reads TGTGCCTGGAGGCGACGGTCCTCTGGAAACACCATATATTTT.